This T cell receptor beta chain came from a study of shared clonotypes between healthy human individuals. Selected positively for CCR7 and CD45RO-negative, naive CD8 cells excluded terminally differentiated effector memory CD45RA+ cells. The germline V gene has CDR1 SEHNR and CDR2 FQNEAQ (reference sequence). The CDR3 sequence is 10 residues long. V lost 4 bases and J lost 8, with 5 bases in between. Data came from immunoSEQ multiplex PCR; TCRdb stores just in-frame clones and leaves some out. The top ten hold around 1.7% of the sample, which has around 1.9 million clones, just over 90% seen once. Sequenced material: naive CD8+ T cells from PBMCs. V and J are TRBV7-9 and TRBJ1-2; D is unresolved. This sequence originates from a young man in good health. Some clones in this sample may be carry-over from other donors' samples. Here the CDR3 DNA reads TGTGCCAGCAGCTCTTTGGGCTACACCTTC. Translated, it gives CASSSLGYTF.